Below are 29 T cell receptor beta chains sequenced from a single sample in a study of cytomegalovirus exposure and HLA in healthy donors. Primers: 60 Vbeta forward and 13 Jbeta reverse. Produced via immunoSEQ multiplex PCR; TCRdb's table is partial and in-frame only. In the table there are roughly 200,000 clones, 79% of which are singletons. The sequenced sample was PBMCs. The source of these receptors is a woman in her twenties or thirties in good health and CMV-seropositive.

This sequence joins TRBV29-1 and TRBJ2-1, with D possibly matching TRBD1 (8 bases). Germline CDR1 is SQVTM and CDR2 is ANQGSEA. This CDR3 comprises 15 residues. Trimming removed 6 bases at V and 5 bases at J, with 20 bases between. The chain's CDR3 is CSVVTGGGPNNEQFF. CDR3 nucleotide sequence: TGCAGCGTCGTTACAGGGGGGGGGCCCAACAATGAGCAGTTCTTC.

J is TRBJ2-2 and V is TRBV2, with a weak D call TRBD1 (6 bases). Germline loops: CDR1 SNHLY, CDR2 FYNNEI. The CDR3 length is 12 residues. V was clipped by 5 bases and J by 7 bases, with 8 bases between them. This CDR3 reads CASSKQGGELFF. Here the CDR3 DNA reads TGTGCCAGCAGTAAACAGGGCGGGGAGCTGTTTTTT.

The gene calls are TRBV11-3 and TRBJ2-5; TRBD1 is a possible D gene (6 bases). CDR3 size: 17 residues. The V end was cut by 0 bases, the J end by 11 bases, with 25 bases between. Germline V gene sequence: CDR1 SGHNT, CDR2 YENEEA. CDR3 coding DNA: TGTGCCAGCAGCTTAGATCACCAGGGGACGCCCCATTATGAGCAGTACTTC. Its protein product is CASSLDHQGTPHYEQYF.

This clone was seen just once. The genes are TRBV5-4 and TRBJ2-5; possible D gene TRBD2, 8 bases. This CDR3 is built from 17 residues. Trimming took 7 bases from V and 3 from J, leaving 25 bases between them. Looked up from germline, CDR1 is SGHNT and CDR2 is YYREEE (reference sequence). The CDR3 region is CASSGGPAPGTEETQYF. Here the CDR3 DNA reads TGTGCCAGCTCGGGGGGGCCGGCTCCCGGGACAGAAGAGACCCAGTACTTC.

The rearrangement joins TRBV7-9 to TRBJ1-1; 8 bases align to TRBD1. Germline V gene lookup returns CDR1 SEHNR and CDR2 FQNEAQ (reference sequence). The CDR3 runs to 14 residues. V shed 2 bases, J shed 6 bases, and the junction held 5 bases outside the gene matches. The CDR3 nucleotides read TGTGCCAGCAGCTTACAGGGGGCGCGTGCTGAAGCTTTCTTT. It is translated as CASSLQGARAEAFF. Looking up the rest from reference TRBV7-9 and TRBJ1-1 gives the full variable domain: DTGVSQNPRHKITKRGQNVTFRCDPISEHNRLYWYRQTLGQGPEFLTYFQNEAQLEKSRLLSDRFSAERPKGSFSTLEIQRTEQGDSAMYLCASSLQGARAEAFFGQGTRLTVV.

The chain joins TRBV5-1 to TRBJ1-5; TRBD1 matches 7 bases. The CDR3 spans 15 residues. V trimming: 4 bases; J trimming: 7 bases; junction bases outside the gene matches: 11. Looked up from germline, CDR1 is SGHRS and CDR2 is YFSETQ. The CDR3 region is CASSPGTAAKQPQHF. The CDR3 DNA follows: TGCGCCAGCAGCCCTGGGACAGCCGCAAAACAGCCCCAGCATTTT.

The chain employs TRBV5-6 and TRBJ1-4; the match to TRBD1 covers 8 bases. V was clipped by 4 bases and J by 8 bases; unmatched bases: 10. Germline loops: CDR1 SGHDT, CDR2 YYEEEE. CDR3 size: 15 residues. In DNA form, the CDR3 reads TGTGCCAGCAGCCGAACGACAGGGGTGAGGGAAAAACTGTTTTTT. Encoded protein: CASSRTTGVREKLFF.

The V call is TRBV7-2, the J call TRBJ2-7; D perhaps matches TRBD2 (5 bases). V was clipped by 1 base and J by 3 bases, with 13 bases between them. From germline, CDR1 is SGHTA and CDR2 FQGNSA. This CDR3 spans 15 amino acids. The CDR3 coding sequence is TGTGCCAGCAGCTTAGAAACATTCGGAGGCTACGAGCAGTACTTC. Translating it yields CASSLETFGGYEQYF.

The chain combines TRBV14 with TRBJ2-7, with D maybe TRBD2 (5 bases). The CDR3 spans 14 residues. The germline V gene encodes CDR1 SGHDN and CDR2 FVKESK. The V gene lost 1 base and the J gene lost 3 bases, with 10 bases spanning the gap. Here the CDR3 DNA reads TGTGCCAGCAGCCAAGCCGGGGTATTCTACGAGCAGTACTTC. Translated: CASSQAGVFYEQYF.

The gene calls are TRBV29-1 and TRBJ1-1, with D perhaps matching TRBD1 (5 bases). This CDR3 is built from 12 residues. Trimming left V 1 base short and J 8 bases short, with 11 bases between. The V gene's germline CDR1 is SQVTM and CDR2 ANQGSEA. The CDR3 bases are TGCAGCGTTGAAGGGGTGGGGGGGGAAGCTTTCTTT. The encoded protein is CSVEGVGGEAFF.

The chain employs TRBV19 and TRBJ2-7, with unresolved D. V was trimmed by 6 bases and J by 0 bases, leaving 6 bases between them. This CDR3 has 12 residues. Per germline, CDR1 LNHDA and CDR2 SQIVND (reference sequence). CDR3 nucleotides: TGTGCCAGTAGCGCTAACTCCTACGAGCAGTACTTC. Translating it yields CASSANSYEQYF.

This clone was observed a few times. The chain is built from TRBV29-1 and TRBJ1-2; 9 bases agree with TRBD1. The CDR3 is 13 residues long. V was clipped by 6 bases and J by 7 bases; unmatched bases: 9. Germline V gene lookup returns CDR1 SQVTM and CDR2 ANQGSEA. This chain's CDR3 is CSVRGQGLFGYTF. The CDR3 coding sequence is TGCAGCGTCCGGGGACAGGGTTTATTTGGCTACACCTTC.

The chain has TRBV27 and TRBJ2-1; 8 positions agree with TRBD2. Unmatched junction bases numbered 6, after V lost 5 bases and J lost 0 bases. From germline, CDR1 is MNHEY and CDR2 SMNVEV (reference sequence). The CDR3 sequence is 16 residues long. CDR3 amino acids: CASSPRLAYSYNEQFF. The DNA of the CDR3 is TGTGCCAGCAGTCCCCGACTAGCGTACTCCTACAATGAGCAGTTCTTC.

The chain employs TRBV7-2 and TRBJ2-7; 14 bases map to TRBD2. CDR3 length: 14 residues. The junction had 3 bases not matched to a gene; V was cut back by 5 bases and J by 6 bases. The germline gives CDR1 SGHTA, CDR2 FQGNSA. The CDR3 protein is CASSPGLAGAEQYF. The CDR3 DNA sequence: TGTGCCAGCAGCCCGGGACTAGCGGGAGCCGAGCAGTACTTC.

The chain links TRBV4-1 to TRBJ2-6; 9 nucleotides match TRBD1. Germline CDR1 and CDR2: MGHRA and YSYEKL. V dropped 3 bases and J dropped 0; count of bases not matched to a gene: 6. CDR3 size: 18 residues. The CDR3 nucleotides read TGCGCCAGCAGCCACCTGACAGGGGGGGACTCTGGGGCCAACGTCCTGACTTTC. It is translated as CASSHLTGGDSGANVLTF.

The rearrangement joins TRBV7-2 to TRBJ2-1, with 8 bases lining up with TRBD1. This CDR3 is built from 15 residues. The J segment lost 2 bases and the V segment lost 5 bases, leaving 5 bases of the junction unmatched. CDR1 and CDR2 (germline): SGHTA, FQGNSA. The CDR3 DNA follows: TGTGCCAGCAGCCATGGACAGGGTGCCTACAATGAGCAGTTCTTC. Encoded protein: CASSHGQGAYNEQFF. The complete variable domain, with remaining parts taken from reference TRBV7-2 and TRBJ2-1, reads GAGVSQSPSNKVTEKGKDVELRCDPISGHTALYWYRQSLGQGLEFLIYFQGNSAPDKSGLPSDRFSAERTGGSVSTLTIQRTQQEDSAVYLCASSHGQGAYNEQFFGPGTRLTVL.

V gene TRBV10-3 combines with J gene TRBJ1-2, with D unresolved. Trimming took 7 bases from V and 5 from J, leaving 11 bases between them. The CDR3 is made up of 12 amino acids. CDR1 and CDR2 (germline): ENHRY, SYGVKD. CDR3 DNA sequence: TGTGCCATCAAAGCAGAGACATATGGCTACACCTTC. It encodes CAIKAETYGYTF.

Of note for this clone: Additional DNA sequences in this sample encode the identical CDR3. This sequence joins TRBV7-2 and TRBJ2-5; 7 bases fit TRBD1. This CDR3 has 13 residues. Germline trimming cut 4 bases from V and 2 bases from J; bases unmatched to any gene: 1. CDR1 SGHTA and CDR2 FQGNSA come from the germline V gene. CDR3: CASSSGQQETQYF. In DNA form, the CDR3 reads TGTGCCAGCAGCTCGGGACAGCAAGAGACCCAGTACTTC.

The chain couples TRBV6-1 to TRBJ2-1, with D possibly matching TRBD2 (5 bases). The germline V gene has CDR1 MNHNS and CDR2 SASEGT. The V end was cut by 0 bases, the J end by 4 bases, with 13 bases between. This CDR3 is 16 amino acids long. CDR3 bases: TGTGCCAGCAGTGAAGCCCCCGCACTAGGTTACAATGAGCAGTTCTTC. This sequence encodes CASSEAPALGYNEQFF.

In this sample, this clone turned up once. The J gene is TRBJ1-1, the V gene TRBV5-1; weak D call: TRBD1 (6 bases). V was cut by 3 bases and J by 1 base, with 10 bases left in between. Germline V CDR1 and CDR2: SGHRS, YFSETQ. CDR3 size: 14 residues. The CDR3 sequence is CASSWTAENTEAFF. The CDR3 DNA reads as TGCGCCAGCAGCTGGACAGCCGAGAACACTGAAGCTTTCTTT. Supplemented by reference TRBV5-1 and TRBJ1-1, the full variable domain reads KAGVTQTPRYLIKTRGQQVTLSCSPISGHRSVSWYQQTPGQGLQFLFEYFSETQRNKGNFPGRFSGRQFSNSRSEMNVSTLELGDSALYLCASSWTAENTEAFFGQGTRLTVV.

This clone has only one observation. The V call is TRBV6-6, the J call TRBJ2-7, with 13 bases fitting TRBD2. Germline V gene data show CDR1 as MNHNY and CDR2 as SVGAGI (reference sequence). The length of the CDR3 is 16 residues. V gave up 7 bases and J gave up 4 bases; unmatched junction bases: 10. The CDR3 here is CASTTSGLAGLYEQYF. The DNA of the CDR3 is TGTGCCAGCACCACCTCGGGACTAGCGGGATTGTACGAGCAGTACTTC.

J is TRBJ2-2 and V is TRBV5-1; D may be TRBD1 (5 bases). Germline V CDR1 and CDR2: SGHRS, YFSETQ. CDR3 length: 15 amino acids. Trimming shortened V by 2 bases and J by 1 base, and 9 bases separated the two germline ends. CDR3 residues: CASSFMTENTGELFF. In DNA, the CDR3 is TGCGCCAGCAGCTTTATGACAGAGAACACCGGGGAGCTGTTTTTT.

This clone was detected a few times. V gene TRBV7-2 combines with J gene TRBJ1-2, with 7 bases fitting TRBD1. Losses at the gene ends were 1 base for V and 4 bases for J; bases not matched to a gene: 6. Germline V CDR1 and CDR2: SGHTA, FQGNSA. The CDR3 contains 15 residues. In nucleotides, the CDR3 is TGTGCCAGCAGCTTAGTTGGGACAGCGGTCTATGGCTACACCTTC. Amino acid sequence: CASSLVGTAVYGYTF.

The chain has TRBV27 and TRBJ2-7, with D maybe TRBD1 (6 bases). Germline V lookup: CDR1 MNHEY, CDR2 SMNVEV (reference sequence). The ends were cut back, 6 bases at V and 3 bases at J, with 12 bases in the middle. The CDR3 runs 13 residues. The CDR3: CASRLQGNYEQYF. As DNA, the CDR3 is TGTGCCAGCAGACTCCAGGGGAACTACGAGCAGTACTTC.

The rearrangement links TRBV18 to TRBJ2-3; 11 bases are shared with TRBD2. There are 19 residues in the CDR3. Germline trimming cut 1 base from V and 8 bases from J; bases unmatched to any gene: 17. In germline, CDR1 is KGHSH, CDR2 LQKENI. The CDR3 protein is CASSPRKSPGLAAPGTQYF. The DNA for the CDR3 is TGTGCCAGCTCACCACGAAAAAGCCCGGGACTAGCGGCCCCGGGTACGCAGTATTTT. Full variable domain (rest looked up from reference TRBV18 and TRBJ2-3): NAGVMQNPRHLVRRRGQEARLRCSPMKGHSHVYWYRQLPEEGLKFMVYLQKENIIDESGMPKERFSAEFPKEGPSILRIQQVVRGDSAAYFCASSPRKSPGLAAPGTQYFGPGTRLTVL.

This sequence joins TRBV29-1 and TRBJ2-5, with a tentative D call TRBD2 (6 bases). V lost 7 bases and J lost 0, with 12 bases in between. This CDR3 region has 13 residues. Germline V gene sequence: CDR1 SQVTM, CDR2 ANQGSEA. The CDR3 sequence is CSAGGGYQETQYF. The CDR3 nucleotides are TGCAGCGCCGGGGGAGGATACCAAGAGACCCAGTACTTC. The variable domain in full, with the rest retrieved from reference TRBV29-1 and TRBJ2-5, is SAVISQKPSRDICQRGTSLTIQCQVDSQVTMMFWYRQQPGQSLTLIATANQGSEATYESGFVIDKFPISRPNLTFSTLTVSNMSPEDSSIYLCSAGGGYQETQYFGPGTRLLVL.

This CDR3 is CASSFGTGGVGTQYF. For the CDR3, the DNA is TGTGCCAGCAGCTTCGGGACAGGGGGCGTTGGGACCCAGTACTTC. The gene calls are TRBV7-9 and TRBJ2-5, with 12 bases lining up with TRBD1. The germline CDR1 and CDR2 sequences are SEHNR and FQNEAQ (reference sequence). The CDR3 runs to 15 residues. Unmatched junction bases numbered 6, after V lost 3 bases and J lost 7 bases.

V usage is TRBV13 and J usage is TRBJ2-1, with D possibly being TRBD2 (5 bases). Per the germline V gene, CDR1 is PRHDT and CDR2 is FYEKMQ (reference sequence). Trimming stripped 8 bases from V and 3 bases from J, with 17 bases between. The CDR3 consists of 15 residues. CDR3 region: CASYRRTPNYNEQFF. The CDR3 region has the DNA TGTGCCAGCTACCGGCGGACTCCGAACTACAATGAGCAGTTCTTC.

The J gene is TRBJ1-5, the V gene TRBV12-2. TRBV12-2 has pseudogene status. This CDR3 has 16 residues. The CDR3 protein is CASRLVVRGVVQPQHF. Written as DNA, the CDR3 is TGTGCAAGTCGCTTAGTCGTACGGGGGGTCGTTCAGCCCCAGCATTTT.